Following are 20 T cell receptor beta chains from one sample sequenced in a study of regulatory T cells in long-lasting Graves disease. The sample's time point: persistent/refractory GD, antithyroid drugs over 5 years with positive TRAb. The TCR library used RNA extracted from PBMCs. To make TCR beta libraries, researchers used iRepertoire HTBI primers and Arm-PCR of CDR3 regions. MiXCR, applied by TCRdb to the multiplex PCR reads, yields one record per CDR3 protein. The sample holds some 300,000 distinct CDR3 sequences, 22% seen once. Sequenced here: peripheral blood mononuclear cells (PBMCs), sampled when the disease was refractory, from a patient treated with antithyroid drugs. These receptors all come from a female donor with Graves disease.

This clonotype came up a few times. J is TRBJ1-1 and V is TRBV6-2 or TRBV6-3; tentative D call: TRBD1 (6 bases). There are 14 residues in the CDR3. The germline V gene has CDR1 MNHEY and CDR2 SVGEGT. V lost 5 bases to trimming and J lost 0 bases, with 10 bases between them. The CDR3 sequence is CASSRQDMNTEAFF. The DNA for the CDR3 is TGTGCCAGCAGTAGACAGGACATGAACACTGAAGCTTTCTTT.

The V gene is TRBV29-1, the J gene TRBJ2-1, with 10 positions matching TRBD1. V was clipped by 0 bases and J by 0 bases; unmatched bases: 14. The CDR3 runs to 20 residues. In germline, CDR1 is SQVTM, CDR2 ANQGSEA. The CDR3 region has the DNA TGCAGCGTTGAAGAGTATCTCGGGACAGGGGTTGTCGGCTCCTACAATGAGCAGTTCTTC. Translated, it gives CSVEEYLGTGVVGSYNEQFF.

The genes are TRBV29-1 and TRBJ2-2; D is unresolved. The CDR3 sequence is 14 residues long. Germline values: CDR1 SQVTM, CDR2 ANQGSEA. The germline V and J ends were trimmed by 2 bases and 0 bases, with 7 bases remaining between them. The CDR3 bases are TGCAGCGTTGAAATAGCACCGAACACCGGGGAGCTGTTTTTT. Translated, it gives CSVEIAPNTGELFF.

This chain connects TRBV2 to TRBJ2-2; no clear D. Trimming took 4 bases from V and 5 from J, leaving 17 bases between them. This CDR3 region has 16 residues. Per germline, CDR1 SNHLY and CDR2 FYNNEI. The CDR3 DNA reads as TGTGCCAGCAGTGTTGAATTCGTGGGGAATACCGGGGAGCTGTTTTTT. As protein: CASSVEFVGNTGELFF.

The table lists this clonotype with many counts. The V and J genes are TRBV20-1 and TRBJ2-7; D is possibly TRBD1 or TRBD2 (5 bases each). The ends were cut back, 5 bases at V and 2 bases at J, with 13 bases in the middle. Germline CDR1 DFQATT, CDR2 SNEGSKA (reference sequence). This CDR3 contains 13 residues. The CDR3 DNA reads TGCAGTGCTTCCCGGGACGACACCTACGAGCAGTACTTC. Translating it yields CSASRDDTYEQYF.

This clonotype turned up a few times. The V call is TRBV7-2, the J call TRBJ2-7; TRBD2 matches 9 bases. This CDR3 is 17 amino acids long. Trimming took 5 bases from V and 3 from J; bases not matched to a gene: 14. The V gene's germline CDR1 is SGHTA and CDR2 FQGNSA. DNA of the CDR3: TGTGCCAGCAGCGCCGACCGTCTGACTAGCGGAAACTACGAGCAGTACTTC. This encodes CASSADRLTSGNYEQYF.

The V and J genes are TRBV20-1 and TRBJ1-2; no firm D call. This CDR3 is 13 amino acids long. Trimming left V 3 bases short and J 5 bases short, with 13 bases between. CDR1 and CDR2 from the germline V gene are DFQATT and SNEGSKA (reference sequence). The CDR3 nucleotides read TGCAGTGCTAGGACAAGTTTTTCGTATGGCTACACCTTC. Protein product: CSARTSFSYGYTF.

The table lists this clonotype with many counts. The chain has TRBV30 and TRBJ1-2; a weak D match, TRBD1 (5 bases). Trimming took 0 bases from V and 7 from J, leaving 9 bases between them. Germline V gene data show CDR1 as GTSNPN and CDR2 as SVGIG (reference sequence). CDR3 length: 12 residues. CDR3 bases: TGTGCCTGGAGTGTAACTAGGGGTGGCTACACCTTC. Residues: CAWSVTRGGYTF.

This clonotype appeared many times. V gene TRBV2 combines with J gene TRBJ1-6, with a possible D match to TRBD1 (5 bases). The CDR3 is 12 amino acids. Germline V gene lookup returns CDR1 SNHLY and CDR2 FYNNEI. Trimming cost V 3 bases and J 9 bases, with 6 bases left between them. This chain's CDR3 is CASSDQGSPLHF. DNA of the CDR3: TGTGCCAGCAGTGACCAGGGTTCACCCCTCCACTTT.

The rearrangement uses TRBV30 and TRBJ2-7; D remains ambiguous. The V end lost 0 bases, the J end lost 4 bases, and 13 bases lay between the germline ends. Germline V gene data show CDR1 as GTSNPN and CDR2 as SVGIG (reference sequence). CDR3 length equals 14 residues. The CDR3, as DNA: TGTGCCTGGAGTGTAGGCCCAGCACGGTACGAGCAGTACTTC. It codes for CAWSVGPARYEQYF.

The V call is TRBV18, the J call TRBJ1-6; TRBD1 aligns across 11 bases. V trimming: 2 bases; J trimming: 8 bases; junction bases outside the gene matches: 5. The germline V gene has CDR1 KGHSH and CDR2 LQKENI. This CDR3 has 16 amino acids. CDR3 nucleotides: TGTGCCAGCTCACCAGCGAGGGGACAGGGGGATTCACCCCTCCACTTT. This gives the protein CASSPARGQGDSPLHF.

This clonotype was observed many times. The CDR3 bases are TGTGCCAGCAGTCGACCGGCATCCGGGGAGCTGTTTTTT. Translating it yields CASSRPASGELFF. The chain uses TRBV7-2 and TRBJ2-2; no clear D gene. The CDR3 is 13 residues long. Germline values: CDR1 SGHTA, CDR2 FQGNSA. Trimming pared 6 bases from V and 6 bases from J, leaving 11 bases between.

This clonotype was detected ten times or more. This chain uses TRBV20-1 with TRBJ2-5; TRBD1 is a possible D gene (5 bases). Trimming removed 3 bases at V and 0 bases at J, with 8 bases between. Germline CDR1 is DFQATT and CDR2 is SNEGSKA (reference sequence). The length of the CDR3 is 13 residues. The CDR3 DNA is TGCAGTGCTAGGCAAGGGGACCAAGAGACCCAGTACTTC. It specifies CSARQGDQETQYF.

The chain employs TRBV5-1 and TRBJ1-5; D not resolved. The germline V gene encodes CDR1 SGHRS and CDR2 YFSETQ. Trimming took off 2 bases at V and 5 bases at J, with 8 bases between the two ends. This CDR3 region has 13 residues. This chain's CDR3 is CASSFSADQPQHF. The CDR3 DNA follows: TGCGCCAGCAGCTTCAGCGCCGATCAGCCCCAGCATTTT.

The rearrangement joins TRBV5-1 to TRBJ1-1; D ambiguous. The V and J ends lost 0 bases and 6 bases respectively, with 15 bases between them. The CDR3 has 15 residues. CDR1 is SGHRS, CDR2 YFSETQ, per germline. DNA of the CDR3: TGCGCCAGCAGCTTGGACGAAACGAGACCCGCTGAAGCTTTCTTT. Protein sequence: CASSLDETRPAEAFF. Supplemented by reference TRBV5-1 and TRBJ1-1, the full variable domain reads KAGVTQTPRYLIKTRGQQVTLSCSPISGHRSVSWYQQTPGQGLQFLFEYFSETQRNKGNFPGRFSGRQFSNSRSEMNVSTLELGDSALYLCASSLDETRPAEAFFGQGTRLTVV.

This clonotype was observed at least ten times. V gene TRBV13 combines with J gene TRBJ2-6, with D hard to call. Trimming cost V 0 bases and J 1 base, with 10 bases left between them. Germline assignment: CDR1 PRHDT and CDR2 FYEKMQ (reference sequence). The CDR3 contains 17 residues. CDR3 bases: TGTGCCAGCAGCTTAGGAGGGTGGGATTCTGGGGCCAACGTCCTGACTTTC. Protein product: CASSLGGWDSGANVLTF.

The chain couples TRBV20-1 to TRBJ1-4; D remains ambiguous. The CDR3 covers 15 residues. Trimming removed 0 bases at V and 0 bases at J, with 8 bases between. Per germline, CDR1 DFQATT and CDR2 SNEGSKA (reference sequence). The CDR3 loop reads CSARDPIATNEKLFF. DNA of the CDR3: TGCAGTGCTAGAGATCCCATTGCAACTAATGAAAAACTGTTTTTT.

As regards this clonotype: A much larger clone differs by one base, so this may be a read error. This chain uses TRBV28 with TRBJ1-1; D unclear. Trimming removed 4 bases from V and 1 base from J, with 19 bases in between. Looked up from germline, CDR1 is MDHEN and CDR2 is SYDVKM. The CDR3 is 17 residues long. CDR3 residues: CASSSGRTYSTNTEAFF. Here the CDR3 DNA reads TGTGCCAGCAGTTCCGGACGGACGTATAGTACGAACACTGAAGCTTTCTTT.

The genes are TRBV6-1 and TRBJ2-2; TRBD1 aligns across 10 bases. Germline V lookup: CDR1 MNHNS, CDR2 SASEGT. The V gene end was trimmed by 7 bases and the J gene end by 6 bases; junction bases not matched to a gene: 8. The CDR3 is 15 amino acids. CDR3 region: CASTEGQGRAGELFF. The CDR3 DNA sequence: TGTGCCAGCACCGAGGGACAGGGGAGGGCCGGGGAGCTGTTTTTT.

This clonotype came up a few times. V gene TRBV4-3 combines with J gene TRBJ1-5, with D unclear. CDR1 and CDR2 (germline): LGHNA, YSLEER. This CDR3 has 15 residues. Trimming took 0 bases from V and 6 from J, leaving 12 bases between them. The CDR3 bases are TGCGCCAGCAGCCAAGATCCCCTCTCTCGTCAGCCCCAGCATTTT. Protein: CASSQDPLSRQPQHF.